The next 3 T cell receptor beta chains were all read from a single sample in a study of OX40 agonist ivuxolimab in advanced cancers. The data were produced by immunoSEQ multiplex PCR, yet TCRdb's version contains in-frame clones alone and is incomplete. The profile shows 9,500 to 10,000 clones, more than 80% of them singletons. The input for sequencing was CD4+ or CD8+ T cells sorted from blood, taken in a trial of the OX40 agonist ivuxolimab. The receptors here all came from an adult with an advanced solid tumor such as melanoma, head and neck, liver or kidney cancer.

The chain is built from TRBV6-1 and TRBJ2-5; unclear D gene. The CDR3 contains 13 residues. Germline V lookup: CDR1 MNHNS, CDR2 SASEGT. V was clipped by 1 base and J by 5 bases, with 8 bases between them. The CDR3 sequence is CASSEGMGETQYF. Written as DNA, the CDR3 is TGTGCCAGCAGTGAAGGAATGGGTGAGACCCAGTACTTC.

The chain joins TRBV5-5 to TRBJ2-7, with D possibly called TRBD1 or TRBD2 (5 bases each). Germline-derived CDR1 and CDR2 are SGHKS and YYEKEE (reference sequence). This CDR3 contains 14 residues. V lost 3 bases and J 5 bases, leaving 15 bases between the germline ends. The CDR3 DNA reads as TGTGCCAGCAGCTCACCGGGACCCTTCCACGAGCAGTACTTC. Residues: CASSSPGPFHEQYF.

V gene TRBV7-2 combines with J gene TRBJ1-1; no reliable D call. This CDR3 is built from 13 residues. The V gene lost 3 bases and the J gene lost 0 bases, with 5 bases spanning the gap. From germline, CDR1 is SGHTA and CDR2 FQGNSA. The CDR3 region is CASSFSVNTEAFF. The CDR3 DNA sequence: TGTGCCAGCAGCTTTAGTGTGAACACTGAAGCTTTCTTT. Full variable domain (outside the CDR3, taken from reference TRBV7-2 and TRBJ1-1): GAGVSQSPSNKVTEKGKDVELRCDPISGHTALYWYRQSLGQGLEFLIYFQGNSAPDKSGLPSDRFSAERTGGSVSTLTIQRTQQEDSAVYLCASSFSVNTEAFFGQGTRLTVV.